These 22 T cell receptor beta chains were sequenced from one sample in a study of Graves' ophthalmopathy and Graves' hyperthyroidism. Amplification from RNA transcripts yielded the TCR beta CDR3 regions. Second-round multiplex PCR came after a first-round RT-PCR that employed HTBI primers. TCRdb called the multiplex PCR reads again in MiXCR, with one record for every CDR3 protein. The top ten clones hold roughly 46% of a sample with 740,000 or so distinct CDR3 sequences, roughly 40% of them seen once. Sequencing input: peripheral blood. All receptors derive from an adult man with Graves' ophthalmopathy.

This chain joins TRBV6-5 and TRBJ2-5; weak D call: TRBD2 (5 bases). Germline V lookup: CDR1 MNHEY, CDR2 SVGAGI. Trimming removed 5 bases at V and 5 bases at J, with 18 bases between. This CDR3 has 15 residues. In nucleotides, the CDR3 is TGTGCCAGCAGTGGCGGGCAGGAGGTTCGGGAGACCCAGTACTTC. It is translated as CASSGGQEVRETQYF.

The rearrangement joins TRBV2 to TRBJ1-1; 9 bases line up with TRBD1. V shed 5 bases, J shed 0 bases, and the junction held 19 bases outside the gene matches. The CDR3 contains 20 residues. Germline CDR1 SNHLY, CDR2 FYNNEI. CDR3 nucleotides: TGTGCCAGCAGTTACTCGAGCCTTGGGACAGGGAAGGGAGTGAACACTGAAGCTTTCTTT. Translated: CASSYSSLGTGKGVNTEAFF. The whole variable domain, remainder taken from reference TRBV2 and TRBJ1-1, is EPEVTQTPSHQVTQMGQEVILRCVPISNHLYFYWYRQILGQKVEFLVSFYNNEISEKSEIFDDQFSVERPDGSNFTLKIRSTKLEDSAMYFCASSYSSLGTGKGVNTEAFFGQGTRLTVV.

This clonotype showed up many times. The J gene is TRBJ1-1, the V gene TRBV2; 8 bases fit TRBD1. The CDR3 has 15 residues. Germline V gene lookup returns CDR1 SNHLY and CDR2 FYNNEI. The trim removed 4 bases at V and 5 bases at J, leaving 9 bases unmatched. The CDR3 region is CASSARQGRRTEAFF. The CDR3 DNA is TGTGCCAGCAGTGCCCGACAGGGGCGACGGACTGAAGCTTTCTTT.

This clonotype appeared a few times. The V and J genes are TRBV7-8 and TRBJ2-7; TRBD1 matches 9 bases. V lost 8 bases, J lost 6 bases, and 8 bases stayed unmatched. The CDR3 length is 13 residues. CDR1 and CDR2 (germline): SGHVS, FQNEAQ. The DNA for the CDR3 is TGTGCCAGCGGACGGACAGGGGTGGGCGAGCAGTACTTC. Its protein product is CASGRTGVGEQYF.

The chain couples TRBV7-6 to TRBJ1-1; possible D gene TRBD1, 5 bases. CDR1 SGHVS and CDR2 FNYEAQ come from the germline V gene. V shed 1 base and J shed 1 base, with 13 bases lying between them. The CDR3 sequence is 16 residues long. The CDR3 nucleotides read TGTGCCAGCAGCTTAGGTGGGGACGGTGGGAACACTGAAGCTTTCTTT. This sequence encodes CASSLGGDGGNTEAFF.

This clonotype was recorded at least ten times. The rearrangement joins TRBV4-3 to TRBJ2-5; no clear D. V lost 3 bases and J 0 bases, leaving 5 bases between the germline ends. Germline lookup yields CDR1 LGHNA and CDR2 YSLEER. The CDR3 has 13 amino acids. CDR3 protein: CASSQMYQETQYF. The CDR3 DNA follows: TGCGCCAGCAGCCAGATGTACCAAGAGACCCAGTACTTC.

The chain's CDR3 is CASSVQAGAGELFF. CDR3 nucleotide sequence: TGTGCCAGCAGCGTCCAAGCAGGGGCGGGGGAGCTGTTTTTT. The genes are TRBV7-9 and TRBJ2-2; D might be TRBD1 (6 bases). Per the germline V gene, CDR1 is SEHNR and CDR2 is FQNEAQ (reference sequence). V lost 5 bases, J lost 8 bases, and 15 bases lay in between. CDR3 length equals 14 residues.

This clonotype was observed a handful of times. The rearrangement uses TRBV7-2 and TRBJ1-1; D gene uncertain. The CDR3 contains 14 residues. Germline-derived CDR1 and CDR2 are SGHTA and FQGNSA. Between the trimmed V and J ends, which lost 4 bases and 3 bases, there was a span of 12 bases. CDR3 sequence reads: CASSSRTVDTEAFF. As DNA, the CDR3 is TGTGCCAGCAGCTCTAGGACGGTGGACACTGAAGCTTTCTTT.

The sample holds many counts of this clonotype. The CDR3 region is CAISERGTNNSPLHF. The CDR3 DNA reads TGTGCCATCAGTGAACGGGGCACCAATAATTCACCCCTCCACTTT. The V and J genes are TRBV10-3 and TRBJ1-6, with a weak D call TRBD1 (5 bases). Germline V CDR1 and CDR2: ENHRY, SYGVKD. The length of the CDR3 is 15 residues. The ends were cut back, 3 bases at V and 5 bases at J, with 11 bases in the middle.

This clonotype was observed many times. The rearrangement uses TRBV7-9 and TRBJ1-5; D gene unclear. Trimming removed 1 base at V and 5 bases at J, with 6 bases between. CDR1 and CDR2 from the germline V gene are SEHNR and FQNEAQ (reference sequence). This CDR3 spans 13 amino acids. The CDR3 reads CASSLEGHQPQHF. The CDR3 DNA follows: TGTGCCAGCAGCTTAGAGGGCCATCAGCCCCAGCATTTT.

The chain has TRBV20-1 and TRBJ1-3, with 7 bases identical to TRBD1. The germline V gene has CDR1 DFQATT and CDR2 SNEGSKA (reference sequence). This CDR3 has 14 residues. Trimming took 5 bases from V and 0 from J; bases not matched to a gene: 4. The CDR3 DNA sequence: TGCAGTGCTGGACAGGTCGACTCTGGAAACACCATATATTTT. It translates to CSAGQVDSGNTIYF.

The rearrangement uses TRBV15 and TRBJ2-7, with TRBD2 matching 8 bases. V trimming: 3 bases; J trimming: 3 bases; junction bases outside the gene matches: 7. The CDR3 sequence is 15 residues long. Germline values: CDR1 LNHNV, CDR2 YYDKDF (reference sequence). The CDR3 DNA follows: TGTGCCACCAGCAGGCGGGGGGTAGGTCGCTACGAGCAGTACTTC. Translation gives CATSRRGVGRYEQYF.

The chain couples TRBV7-2 to TRBJ2-7, with 8 nucleotides matching TRBD1. Germline-derived CDR1 and CDR2 are SGHTA and FQGNSA. The CDR3 has 13 residues. V was pared by 8 bases and J by 3 bases, with 6 bases of the junction left unmatched. The CDR3 DNA is TGTGCCAGCGGCAAAGGACAGGGCTACGAGCAGTACTTC. As protein: CASGKGQGYEQYF.

This clonotype was recorded only once. The chain has TRBV7-9 and TRBJ2-6; D is uncertain. The CDR3 spans 14 residues. The germline gives CDR1 SEHNR, CDR2 FQNEAQ (reference sequence). The V end lost 2 bases, the J end lost 4 bases, and 6 bases lay between the germline ends. CDR3 region: CASSLYAGANVLTF. CDR3 nucleotides: TGTGCCAGCAGCTTATACGCAGGGGCCAACGTCCTGACTTTC.

The sample holds many counts of this clonotype. This sequence joins TRBV29-1 and TRBJ2-7, with TRBD2 matching over 8 bases. V was pared by 3 bases and J by 5 bases, with 6 bases of the junction left unmatched. The CDR3 is 13 residues long. CDR1 is SQVTM, CDR2 ANQGSEA, per germline. CDR3 nucleotides: TGCAGCGTTGATAGCCCGGGGGGGAACGAGCAGTACTTC. Translation: CSVDSPGGNEQYF.

The table lists this clonotype with a few counts. The chain links TRBV20-1 to TRBJ1-5, with a weak D call TRBD1 (6 bases). The CDR3 extends over 14 amino acids. V was cut by 3 bases and J by 2 bases, with 11 bases left in between. Germline loops: CDR1 DFQATT, CDR2 SNEGSKA (reference sequence). CDR3 loop: CSASRGPRNQPQHF. As DNA, the CDR3 is TGCAGTGCTAGTCGGGGGCCGCGCAATCAGCCCCAGCATTTT.

The V call is TRBV10-3, the J call TRBJ1-3, with TRBD1 as a possible D gene (5 bases). V lost 11 bases and J lost 4, with 18 bases in between. CDR1 is ENHRY and CDR2 is SYGVKD in the germline V gene. The CDR3 has 14 amino acids. This chain's CDR3 is CASRDPLRGNTIYF. CDR3 DNA: TGTGCCTCAAGGGACCCTTTGAGAGGAAACACCATATATTTT.

This clonotype came up a few times. This chain links TRBV7-2 with TRBJ1-3, with D possibly matching TRBD1 (5 bases). This CDR3 comprises 15 residues. Germline lookup yields CDR1 SGHTA and CDR2 FQGNSA. The ends were cut back, 5 bases at V and 0 bases at J, with 11 bases in the middle. The DNA of the CDR3 is TGTGCCAGCAGCGGTAGGACAAACTCTGGAAACACCATATATTTT. It is translated as CASSGRTNSGNTIYF.

This clonotype was counted a few times. For the CDR3, the DNA is TGTGCCAGCACCCGACAGGGGCCGGAGACCCAGTACTTC. Amino acids: CASTRQGPETQYF. The V gene is TRBV7-2, the J gene TRBJ2-5, with 8 positions matching TRBD1. V gave up 7 bases and J gave up 5 bases; unmatched junction bases: 6. This CDR3 region has 13 residues. CDR1 and CDR2 (germline): SGHTA, FQGNSA.

This clonotype was seen repeatedly, ten times or more. This rearrangement joins TRBV29-1 to TRBJ1-4, with 9 nucleotides matching TRBD1. Germline V gene sequence: CDR1 SQVTM, CDR2 ANQGSEA. V lost 7 bases to trimming and J lost 7 bases; unmatched junction nucleotides: 7. This CDR3 has 13 amino acids. The DNA for the CDR3 is TGCAGCGCAGTACAGGGGGCGGGTGAAAAACTGTTTTTT. This gives the protein CSAVQGAGEKLFF.

The genes are TRBV2 and TRBJ2-5; a weak D match, TRBD1 (6 bases). This CDR3 is built from 15 residues. Germline V gene data show CDR1 as SNHLY and CDR2 as FYNNEI. V was clipped by 4 bases and J by 1 base, with 13 bases between them. The CDR3 nucleotides read TGTGCCAGCAGTGCTAGAGCGACAGGCCAAGAGACCCAGTACTTC. Its translation is CASSARATGQETQYF.

A note on this clonotype: This could be a read error, since a much larger clone is one nucleotide away. V and J are TRBV24-1 and TRBJ2-2, with a possible D match to TRBD2 (7 bases). Germline V lookup: CDR1 KGHDR, CDR2 SFDVKD. The V end was cut by 4 bases, the J end by 7 bases, with 18 bases between. CDR3 length: 16 amino acids. Here the CDR3 reads CATSEQGGRTSGELFF. DNA of the CDR3: TGTGCCACCAGTGAACAGGGCGGGAGAACGAGCGGGGAGCTGTTTTTT.